The 20 T cell receptor beta chains presented below share a single source sample, sequenced in a study of cytomegalovirus exposure and HLA in healthy donors. Researchers ran the PCR with 60 Vbeta and 13 Jbeta primers. Assay: immunoSEQ multiplex PCR; the TCRdb copy retains only in-frame clones and omits some. The table lists fewer than 120,000 clones, around 88% of them singletons. Sequenced: PBMCs. The receptors derive from a man aged 35 to 55 in good health and CMV-seronegative.

This chain uses TRBV7-2 with TRBJ2-1; TRBD2 might be the D (6 bases). Trimming took 0 bases from V and 6 from J, leaving 18 bases between them. The germline CDR1 and CDR2 sequences are SGHTA and FQGNSA. The CDR3 consists of 17 residues. CDR3 in amino acids: CASSLAWRVQRGNEQFF. The CDR3 DNA reads as TGTGCCAGCAGCTTAGCGTGGAGGGTTCAACGGGGCAATGAGCAGTTCTTC.

The table lists this clone with a few counts. This chain connects TRBV19 to TRBJ1-1; TRBD1 is a possible D gene (6 bases). The CDR3 loop spans 13 amino acids. Trimming shortened V by 7 bases and J by 1 base, and 10 bases separated the two germline ends. Looked up from germline, CDR1 is LNHDA and CDR2 is SQIVND (reference sequence). The CDR3 region is CASTRGANTEAFF. The CDR3 DNA is TGTGCCAGTACCAGGGGAGCGAACACTGAAGCTTTCTTT.

This chain links TRBV7-2 with TRBJ1-1, with D possibly matching TRBD1 (6 bases). V was cut by 6 bases and J by 4 bases, with 15 bases left in between. CDR3 length: 14 amino acids. CDR1 and CDR2 from the germline V gene are SGHTA and FQGNSA. The CDR3, as DNA: TGTGCCAGCAGGTACAGGGCTGGGGCCACTGAAGCTTTCTTT. It codes for CASRYRAGATEAFF.

The chain has TRBV7-3 and TRBJ2-1; TRBD1 matches at 8 bases. The CDR3 runs 14 residues. V trimming: 5 bases; J trimming: 7 bases; junction bases outside the gene matches: 7. Germline V CDR1 and CDR2: SGHTA, FQGTGA. The chain's CDR3 is CASSEEQGVNEQFF. The CDR3 DNA reads as TGTGCCAGCAGCGAAGAACAGGGGGTGAATGAGCAGTTCTTC.

CDR3 coding DNA: TGTGCCAGCAGCTTCAATTCCCCCCACACGGGACAGGGGGACGAGCAGTACTTC. This encodes CASSFNSPHTGQGDEQYF. This chain joins TRBV7-2 and TRBJ2-7, with 11 bases aligning to TRBD1. CDR1 is SGHTA and CDR2 is FQGNSA in the germline V gene. The CDR3 spans 18 residues. With 3 bases clipped from V and 5 bases from J, the junction kept 15 bases outside the gene matches.

V and J are TRBV6-6 and TRBJ2-1; 7 nucleotides agree with TRBD1. CDR1 and CDR2 from the germline V gene are MNHNY and SVGAGI (reference sequence). The CDR3 length is 14 residues. V shed 4 bases and J 10 bases; nucleotides not matched to a gene: 10. In DNA form, the CDR3 reads TGTGCCAGCAGTTCCTCTAGGGACAGTAACGAGCAGTTCTTC. Translated, it gives CASSSSRDSNEQFF.

The chain employs TRBV10-3 and TRBJ2-1; a possible D gene is TRBD1 (5 bases). V was clipped by 3 bases and J by 10 bases, with 10 bases between them. Looked up from germline, CDR1 is ENHRY and CDR2 is SYGVKD. The CDR3 extends over 12 amino acids. For the CDR3, the DNA is TGTGCCATCAGTGACAGGGCAAACGAGCAGTTCTTC. It encodes CAISDRANEQFF.

The J gene is TRBJ2-1, the V gene TRBV9; 7 bases match TRBD2. The CDR3 covers 17 residues. The germline V gene has CDR1 SGDLS and CDR2 YYNGEE. With V trimmed by 0 bases and J by 3 bases, 9 bases remained unmatched. CDR3 DNA: TGTGCCAGCAGCGTAGTAGGCGAGACTAGCTACTACAATGAGCAGTTCTTC. Translation gives CASSVVGETSYYNEQFF. Full variable domain (missing parts from reference TRBV9 and TRBJ2-1): DSGVTQTPKHLITATGQRVTLRCSPRSGDLSVYWYQQSLDQGLQFLIQYYNGEERAKGNILERFSAQQFPDLHSELNLSSLELGDSALYFCASSVVGETSYYNEQFFGPGTRLTVL.

This clone was detected once. The chain uses TRBV5-5 and TRBJ1-2; maybe TRBD1 (6 bases). Trimming pared 4 bases from V and 2 bases from J, leaving 12 bases between. Germline lookup yields CDR1 SGHKS and CDR2 YYEKEE (reference sequence). The CDR3 has 14 amino acids. This CDR3 is CASSPLTGNYGYTF. In DNA, the CDR3 is TGTGCCAGCAGCCCCCTTACAGGGAACTATGGCTACACCTTC. The whole variable domain, remainder taken from reference TRBV5-5 and TRBJ1-2, is DAGVTQSPTHLIKTRGQQVTLRCSPISGHKSVSWYQQVLGQGPQFIFQYYEKEERGRGNFPDRFSARQFPNYSSELNVNALLLGDSALYLCASSPLTGNYGYTFGSGTRLTVV.

This chain uses TRBV28 with TRBJ1-5, with D unclear. The ends were cut back, 4 bases at V and 9 bases at J, with 10 bases in the middle. The V gene's germline CDR1 is MDHEN and CDR2 SYDVKM. CDR3 length: 12 amino acids. In DNA form, the CDR3 reads TGTGCCAGCAGTTCTTACCCGGGGCCCCAGCATTTT. This encodes CASSSYPGPQHF. Using reference TRBV28 and TRBJ1-5 for the parts outside the CDR3, the full variable domain is DVKVTQSSRYLVKRTGEKVFLECVQDMDHENMFWYRQDPGLGLRLIYFSYDVKMKEKGDIPEGYSVSREKKERFSLILESASTNQTSMYLCASSSYPGPQHFGDGTRLSIL.

This chain joins TRBV2 and TRBJ2-2; 10 bases match TRBD1. The CDR3 is 16 amino acids. Germline assignment: CDR1 SNHLY and CDR2 FYNNEI. J was trimmed by 10 bases and V by 4 bases; bases with no gene match: 12. For the CDR3, the DNA is TGTGCCAGCAGTGGGGCCAGGACAGGGGGTGAAAAGGAGCTGTTTTTT. Amino acids: CASSGARTGGEKELFF. Combining the CDR3 with reference TRBV2 and TRBJ2-2 gives the whole variable domain EPEVTQTPSHQVTQMGQEVILRCVPISNHLYFYWYRQILGQKVEFLVSFYNNEISEKSEIFDDQFSVERPDGSNFTLKIRSTKLEDSAMYFCASSGARTGGEKELFFGEGSRLTVL.

The chain combines TRBV5-4 with TRBJ2-1; 7 positions agree with TRBD2. V lost 0 bases and J lost 0; bases outside the gene matches: 3. The CDR3 consists of 16 residues. Looked up from germline, CDR1 is SGHNT and CDR2 is YYREEE (reference sequence). The CDR3 is CASSLGLAASYNEQFF. CDR3 DNA sequence: TGTGCCAGCAGCTTGGGGCTAGCGGCCTCCTACAATGAGCAGTTCTTC.

The rearrangement joins TRBV5-1 to TRBJ1-1, with 12 positions matching TRBD1. The CDR3 contains 17 residues. The V and J ends lost 2 bases and 1 base, in that order; junction bases with no gene match: 6. From germline, CDR1 is SGHRS and CDR2 YFSETQ. CDR3 nucleotides: TGCGCCAGCAGCTTTGGGGACAGGGGGCTGAGGAACACTGAAGCTTTCTTT. Translated, it gives CASSFGDRGLRNTEAFF.

The chain carries TRBV4-2 and TRBJ1-1, with 10 bases aligning to TRBD1. With V trimmed by 8 bases and J by 1 base, 4 bases remained unmatched. The CDR3 runs 14 residues. The germline V gene has CDR1 LGHNA and CDR2 YNFKEQ. The chain's CDR3 is CASRGDRGNTEAFF. The CDR3 bases are TGTGCCAGCCGTGGGGACAGGGGGAACACTGAAGCTTTCTTT.

This clone came up a few times. The rearrangement joins TRBV28 to TRBJ1-1; D unclear. Trimming pared 7 bases from V and 0 bases from J, leaving 3 bases between. The V gene's germline CDR1 is MDHEN and CDR2 SYDVKM. The CDR3 sequence is 11 residues long. DNA for the CDR3: TGTGCCAGCACTATGAACACTGAAGCTTTCTTT. It specifies CASTMNTEAFF.

V is TRBV6-6 and J is TRBJ2-4; no reliable D call. Looked up from germline, CDR1 is MNHNY and CDR2 is SVGAGI (reference sequence). The CDR3 is 13 residues long. V gave up 2 bases and J gave up 8 bases, with 10 bases separating them. The CDR3 DNA follows: TGTGCCAGCAGTTACGGCTATCAGGACATTCAGTACTTC. Its protein is CASSYGYQDIQYF.

The genes are TRBV28 and TRBJ1-5; D perhaps matches TRBD1 (6 bases). Trimming shortened V by 5 bases and J by 6 bases, and 17 bases separated the two germline ends. Germline V gene sequence: CDR1 MDHEN, CDR2 SYDVKM. This CDR3 comprises 15 residues. CDR3 coding DNA: TGTGCCAGCAGTCTCCCTTCAGGGGTCGGTCAGCCCCAGCATTTT. It translates to CASSLPSGVGQPQHF. The entire variable domain, with the rest obtained from reference TRBV28 and TRBJ1-5, is as follows: DVKVTQSSRYLVKRTGEKVFLECVQDMDHENMFWYRQDPGLGLRLIYFSYDVKMKEKGDIPEGYSVSREKKERFSLILESASTNQTSMYLCASSLPSGVGQPQHFGDGTRLSIL.

V usage is TRBV28 and J usage is TRBJ2-6; perhaps TRBD1 as D (6 bases). This CDR3 has 16 amino acids. Trimming took 6 bases from V and 2 from J, leaving 14 bases between them. From germline, CDR1 is MDHEN and CDR2 SYDVKM. CDR3 region: CASSSTPGAGANVLTF. Here the CDR3 DNA reads TGTGCCAGCAGCTCCACCCCAGGGGCTGGGGCCAACGTCCTGACTTTC.

The chain employs TRBV4-2 and TRBJ2-7; 7 nucleotides match TRBD2. CDR1 and CDR2 from the germline V gene are LGHNA and YNFKEQ. This CDR3 has 15 amino acids. J gave up 2 bases and V 0 bases, and 4 bases lay outside the gene matches. Here the CDR3 reads CASSQDVSGPYEQYF. The CDR3, as DNA: TGTGCCAGCAGCCAAGATGTTAGCGGGCCCTACGAGCAGTACTTC.

About this clone itself: The sample has other DNA sequences that encode this CDR3 too. The genes are TRBV5-1 and TRBJ1-2; TRBD1 might be the D (6 bases). The germline V and J ends were trimmed by 2 bases and 8 bases, with 10 bases remaining between them. Germline CDR1 is SGHRS and CDR2 is YFSETQ. There are 12 residues in the CDR3. The CDR3 loop is CASSFSGDGYTF. CDR3 DNA sequence: TGCGCCAGCAGCTTCTCAGGGGACGGCTACACCTTC.